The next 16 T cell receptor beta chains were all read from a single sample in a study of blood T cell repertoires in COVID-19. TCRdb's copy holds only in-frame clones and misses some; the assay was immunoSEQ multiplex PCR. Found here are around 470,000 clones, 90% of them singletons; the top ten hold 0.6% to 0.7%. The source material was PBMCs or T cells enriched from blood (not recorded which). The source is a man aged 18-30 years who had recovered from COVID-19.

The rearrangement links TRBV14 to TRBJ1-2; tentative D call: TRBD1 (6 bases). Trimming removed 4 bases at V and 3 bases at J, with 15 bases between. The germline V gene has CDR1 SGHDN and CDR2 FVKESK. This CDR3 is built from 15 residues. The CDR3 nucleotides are TGTGCCAGCAGCCCGCCCGGGACACGATACTATGGCTACACCTTC. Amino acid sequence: CASSPPGTRYYGYTF.

The CDR3: CASSKVRGGEYTEAFF. The DNA for the CDR3 is TGTGCCAGCAGCAAAGTCCGGGGGGGCGAGTACACTGAAGCTTTCTTT. V is TRBV21-1 and J is TRBJ1-1. TRBV21-1 is a pseudogene segment. The CDR3 extends over 16 amino acids.

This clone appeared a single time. The CDR3, as DNA: TGTGCCAGCAGCCAAGCAGTCCGGGGTCAGCCCCAGCATTTT. This codes for CASSQAVRGQPQHF. The chain uses TRBV3-1 (or the pseudogene TRBV3-2) and TRBJ1-5; no clear D. CDR3 length: 14 residues. The germline V gene encodes CDR1 LGHDT and CDR2 YNNKEL (reference sequence). V lost 1 base to trimming and J lost 6 bases, with 10 bases between them.

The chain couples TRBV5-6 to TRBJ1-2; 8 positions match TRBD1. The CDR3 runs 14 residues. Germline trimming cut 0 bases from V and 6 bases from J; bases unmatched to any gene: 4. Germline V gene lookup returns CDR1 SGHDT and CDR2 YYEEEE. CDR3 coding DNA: TGTGCCAGCAGCTTGGTGGCAGGGGGCGATGGCTACACCTTC. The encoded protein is CASSLVAGGDGYTF.

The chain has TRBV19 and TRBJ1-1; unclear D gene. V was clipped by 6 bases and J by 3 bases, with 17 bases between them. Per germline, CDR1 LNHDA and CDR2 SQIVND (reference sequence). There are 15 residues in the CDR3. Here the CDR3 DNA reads TGTGCCAGTAGGCACGAGGGAAAGTGGGACACTGAAGCTTTCTTT. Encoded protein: CASRHEGKWDTEAFF.

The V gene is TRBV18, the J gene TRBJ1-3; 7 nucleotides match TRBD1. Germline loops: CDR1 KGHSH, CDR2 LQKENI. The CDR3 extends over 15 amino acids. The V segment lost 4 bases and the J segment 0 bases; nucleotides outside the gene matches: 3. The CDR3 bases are TGTGCCAGCTCACTGGGACAGTTCTCTGGAAACACCATATATTTT. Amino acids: CASSLGQFSGNTIYF.

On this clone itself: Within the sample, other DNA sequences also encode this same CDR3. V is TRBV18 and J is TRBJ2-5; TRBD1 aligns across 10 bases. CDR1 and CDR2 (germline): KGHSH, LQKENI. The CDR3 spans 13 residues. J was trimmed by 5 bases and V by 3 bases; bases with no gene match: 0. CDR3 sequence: CASSPGQGETQYF. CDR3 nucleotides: TGTGCCAGCTCACCGGGACAGGGGGAGACCCAGTACTTC.

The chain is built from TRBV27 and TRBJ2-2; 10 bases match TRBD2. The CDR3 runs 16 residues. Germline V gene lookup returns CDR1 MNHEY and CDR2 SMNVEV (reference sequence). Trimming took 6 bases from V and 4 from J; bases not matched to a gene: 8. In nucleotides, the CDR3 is TGTGCCAGCAGACTAGCGGGGCATGAGGGCACCGGGGAGCTGTTTTTT. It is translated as CASRLAGHEGTGELFF.

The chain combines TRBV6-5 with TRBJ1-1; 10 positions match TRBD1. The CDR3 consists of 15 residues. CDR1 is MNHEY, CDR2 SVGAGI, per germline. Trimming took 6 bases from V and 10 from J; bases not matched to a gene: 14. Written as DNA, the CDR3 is TGTGCCAGCAGCGCAATGACAGGGGGCGAGGGTGTAGCTTTCTTT. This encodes CASSAMTGGEGVAFF.

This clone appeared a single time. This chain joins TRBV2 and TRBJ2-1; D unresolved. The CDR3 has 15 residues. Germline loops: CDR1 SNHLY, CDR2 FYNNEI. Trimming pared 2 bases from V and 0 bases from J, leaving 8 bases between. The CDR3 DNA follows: TGTGCCAGCAGTGAATTGCGTAGCTCCTACAATGAGCAGTTCTTC. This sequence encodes CASSELRSSYNEQFF.

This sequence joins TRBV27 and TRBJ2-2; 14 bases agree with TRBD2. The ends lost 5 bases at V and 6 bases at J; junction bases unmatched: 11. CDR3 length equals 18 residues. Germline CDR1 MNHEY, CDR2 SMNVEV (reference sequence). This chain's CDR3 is CASSLHPGTSGSPGELFF. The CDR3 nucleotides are TGTGCCAGCAGTCTACATCCCGGGACTAGCGGGAGCCCCGGGGAGCTGTTTTTT.

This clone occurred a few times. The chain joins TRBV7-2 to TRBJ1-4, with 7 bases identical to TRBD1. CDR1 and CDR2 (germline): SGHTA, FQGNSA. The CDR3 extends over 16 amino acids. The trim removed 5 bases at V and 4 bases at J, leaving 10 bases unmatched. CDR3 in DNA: TGTGCCAGCAGCCCAAAGGCAGGGGGTGGTAATGAAAAACTGTTTTTT. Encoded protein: CASSPKAGGGNEKLFF.

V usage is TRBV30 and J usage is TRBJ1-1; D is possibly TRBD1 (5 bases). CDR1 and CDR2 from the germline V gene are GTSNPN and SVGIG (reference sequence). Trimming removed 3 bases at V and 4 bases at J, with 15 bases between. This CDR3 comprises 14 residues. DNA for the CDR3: TGTGCCTGGAGCAATTATGGGGCGGCCACTGAAGCTTTCTTT. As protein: CAWSNYGAATEAFF.

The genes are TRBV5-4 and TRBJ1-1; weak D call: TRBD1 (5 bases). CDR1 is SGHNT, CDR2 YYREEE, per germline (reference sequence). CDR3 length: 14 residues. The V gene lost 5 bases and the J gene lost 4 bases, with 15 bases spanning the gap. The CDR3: CASSLGVVGTEAFF. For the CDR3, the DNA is TGTGCCAGCAGTTTAGGGGTTGTTGGCACTGAAGCTTTCTTT.

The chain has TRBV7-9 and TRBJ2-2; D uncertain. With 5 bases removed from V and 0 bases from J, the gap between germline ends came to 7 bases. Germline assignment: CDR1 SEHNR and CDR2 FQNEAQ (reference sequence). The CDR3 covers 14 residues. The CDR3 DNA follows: TGTGCCAGCAGCCTCAACACGAACACCGGGGAGCTGTTTTTT. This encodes CASSLNTNTGELFF.

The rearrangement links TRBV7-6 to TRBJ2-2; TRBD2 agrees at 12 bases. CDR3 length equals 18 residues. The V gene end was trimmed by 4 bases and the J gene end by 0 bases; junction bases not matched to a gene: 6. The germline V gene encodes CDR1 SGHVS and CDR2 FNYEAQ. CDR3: CASSSTRTSGTNTGELFF. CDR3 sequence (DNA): TGTGCCAGCAGCTCGACCCGGACTAGCGGGACGAACACCGGGGAGCTGTTTTTT.